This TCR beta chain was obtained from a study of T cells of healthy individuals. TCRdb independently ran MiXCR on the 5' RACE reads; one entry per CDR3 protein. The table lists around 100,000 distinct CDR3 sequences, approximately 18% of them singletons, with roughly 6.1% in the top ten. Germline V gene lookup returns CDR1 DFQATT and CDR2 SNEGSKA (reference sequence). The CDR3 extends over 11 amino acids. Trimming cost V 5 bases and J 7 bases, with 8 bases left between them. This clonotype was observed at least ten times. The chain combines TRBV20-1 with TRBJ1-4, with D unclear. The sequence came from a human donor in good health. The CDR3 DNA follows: TGCAGTGCTTCTGGGAGTGAAAAACTGTTTTTT. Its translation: CSASGSEKLFF.